Sequencing of this T cell receptor (beta chain) was carried out in a study of shared clonotypes between healthy human individuals. Study outcomes and limitations: Researchers found naive subsets generally carried larger estimated richness than memory subsets.

Trimming cost V 4 bases and J 0 bases; bases outside gene matches: 6. Germline V gene lookup returns CDR1 SGHTA and CDR2 FQGNSA. This CDR3 is 15 amino acids long. Clones were read by immunoSEQ multiplex PCR, and TCRdb kept only the in-frame ones, dropping some. The sample shows fewer than 2.5 million clones, roughly 93% of them seen only once. CD45RA+ naive and CD45RA-negative memory subsets were separated from CD4+ cells. In the case of this clone: Its specificity is not known.

Sequenced material: naive CD4+ T cells from PBMCs. Subset denoted: CD45RA+ positively selected. This clonotype was obtained from a man aged 18 to 30 in good health. Some clones in this sample may be carry-over from other donors' samples. The gene calls are TRBV7-2 and TRBJ2-7, with 7 bases identical to TRBD1. Here the CDR3 reads CASSYGQEFSYEQYF. As DNA, the CDR3 is TGTGCCAGCAGCTATGGACAGGAATTCTCCTACGAGCAGTACTTC.